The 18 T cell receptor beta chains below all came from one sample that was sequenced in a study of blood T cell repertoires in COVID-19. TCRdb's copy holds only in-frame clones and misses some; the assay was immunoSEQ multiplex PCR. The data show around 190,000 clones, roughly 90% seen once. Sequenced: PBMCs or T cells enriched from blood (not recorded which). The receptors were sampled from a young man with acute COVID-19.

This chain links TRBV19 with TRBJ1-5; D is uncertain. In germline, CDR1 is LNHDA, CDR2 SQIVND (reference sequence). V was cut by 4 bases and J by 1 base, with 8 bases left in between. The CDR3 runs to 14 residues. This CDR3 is CASSRRESNQPQHF. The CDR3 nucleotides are TGTGCCAGTAGTAGAAGGGAGAGCAATCAGCCCCAGCATTTT.

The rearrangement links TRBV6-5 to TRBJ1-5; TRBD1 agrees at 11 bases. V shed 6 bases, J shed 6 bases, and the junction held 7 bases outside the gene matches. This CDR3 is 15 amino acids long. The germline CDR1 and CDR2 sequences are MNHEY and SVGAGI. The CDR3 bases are TGTGCCAGCAGCCTCGGACAGGGGGCGAGTCAGCCCCAGCATTTT. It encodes CASSLGQGASQPQHF.

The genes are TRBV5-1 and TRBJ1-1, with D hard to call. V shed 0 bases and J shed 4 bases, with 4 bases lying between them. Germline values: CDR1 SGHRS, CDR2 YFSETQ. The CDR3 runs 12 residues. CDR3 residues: CASSLDSTEAFF. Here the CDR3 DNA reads TGCGCCAGCAGCTTGGACAGCACTGAAGCTTTCTTT.

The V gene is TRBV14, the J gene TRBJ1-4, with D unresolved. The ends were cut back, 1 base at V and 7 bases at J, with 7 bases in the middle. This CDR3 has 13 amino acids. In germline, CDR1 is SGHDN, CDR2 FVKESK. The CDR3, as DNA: TGTGCCAGCAGCCAAGGTGGAGGTGAAAAACTGTTTTTT. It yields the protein CASSQGGGEKLFF. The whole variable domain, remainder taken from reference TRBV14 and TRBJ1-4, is EAGVTQFPSHSVIEKGQTVTLRCDPISGHDNLYWYRRVMGKEIKFLLHFVKESKQDESGMPNNRFLAERTGGTYSTLKVQPAELEDSGVYFCASSQGGGEKLFFGSGTQLSVL.

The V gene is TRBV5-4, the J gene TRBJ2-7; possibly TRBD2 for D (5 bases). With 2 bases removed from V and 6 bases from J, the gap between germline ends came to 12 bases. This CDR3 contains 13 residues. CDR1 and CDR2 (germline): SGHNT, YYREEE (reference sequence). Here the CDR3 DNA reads TGTGCCAGCAGCTTCCCAGCGGCGGTCGAGCAGTACTTC. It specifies CASSFPAAVEQYF.

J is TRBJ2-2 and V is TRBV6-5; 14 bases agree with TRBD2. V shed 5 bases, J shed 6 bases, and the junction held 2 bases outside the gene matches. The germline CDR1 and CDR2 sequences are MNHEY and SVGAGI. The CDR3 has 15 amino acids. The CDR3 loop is CASSTGLAGAGELFF. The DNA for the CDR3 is TGTGCCAGCAGTACGGGACTAGCGGGAGCCGGGGAGCTGTTTTTT.

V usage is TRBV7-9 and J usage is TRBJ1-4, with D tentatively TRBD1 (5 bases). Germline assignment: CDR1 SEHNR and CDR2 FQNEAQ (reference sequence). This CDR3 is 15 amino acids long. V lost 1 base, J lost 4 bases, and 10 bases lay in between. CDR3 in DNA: TGTGCCAGCAGCTTAGGGAGGGGACTTAATGAAAAACTGTTTTTT. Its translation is CASSLGRGLNEKLFF.

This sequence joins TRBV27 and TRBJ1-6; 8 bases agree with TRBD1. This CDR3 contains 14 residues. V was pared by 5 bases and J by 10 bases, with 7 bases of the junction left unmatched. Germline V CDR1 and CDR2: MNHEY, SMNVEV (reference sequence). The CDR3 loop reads CASSLDRGRSPLHF. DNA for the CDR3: TGTGCCAGCAGTCTCGACAGGGGCCGGTCACCCCTCCACTTT.

CDR3 region: CASSRYSPSNYGYTF. The CDR3 DNA sequence: TGCGCCAGCAGCCGCTACAGCCCCTCTAACTATGGCTACACCTTC. This chain joins TRBV23-1 and TRBJ1-2; D not certain. TRBV23-1 is filed as an ORF, its function uncertain. This CDR3 has 15 amino acids. The V gene lost 6 bases and the J gene lost 0 bases, with 14 bases spanning the gap.

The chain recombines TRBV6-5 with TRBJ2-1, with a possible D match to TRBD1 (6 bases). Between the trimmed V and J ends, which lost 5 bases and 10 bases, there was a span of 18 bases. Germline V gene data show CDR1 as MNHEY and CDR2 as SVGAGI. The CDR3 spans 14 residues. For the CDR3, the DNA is TGTGCCAGCAGTAGAAGAACGACAGGAGACGAGCAGTTCTTC. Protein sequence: CASSRRTTGDEQFF.

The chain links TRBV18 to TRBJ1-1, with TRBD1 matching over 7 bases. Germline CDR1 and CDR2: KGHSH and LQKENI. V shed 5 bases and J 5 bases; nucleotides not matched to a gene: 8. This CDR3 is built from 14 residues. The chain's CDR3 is CASSTTGSRTEAFF. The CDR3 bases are TGTGCCAGCTCAACGACAGGGTCGAGGACTGAAGCTTTCTTT.

The CDR3 region is CASRPGWFETSEQYF. The DNA of the CDR3 is TGTGCCAGCAGACCAGGGTGGTTCGAAACGAGCGAGCAGTACTTC. The gene calls are TRBV28 and TRBJ2-7; D may be TRBD1 (5 bases). Trimming stripped 6 bases from V and 6 bases from J, with 21 bases between. The CDR3 totals 15 residues. Per the germline V gene, CDR1 is MDHEN and CDR2 is SYDVKM.

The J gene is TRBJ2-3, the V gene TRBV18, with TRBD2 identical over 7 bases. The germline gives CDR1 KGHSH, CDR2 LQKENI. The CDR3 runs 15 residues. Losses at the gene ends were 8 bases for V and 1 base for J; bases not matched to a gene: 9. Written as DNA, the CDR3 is TGTGCCAGCCCCGAGGTTGCGGGAGGCACAGATACGCAGTATTTT. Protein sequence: CASPEVAGGTDTQYF. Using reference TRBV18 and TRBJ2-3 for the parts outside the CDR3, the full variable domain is NAGVMQNPRHLVRRRGQEARLRCSPMKGHSHVYWYRQLPEEGLKFMVYLQKENIIDESGMPKERFSAEFPKEGPSILRIQQVVRGDSAAYFCASPEVAGGTDTQYFGPGTRLTVL.

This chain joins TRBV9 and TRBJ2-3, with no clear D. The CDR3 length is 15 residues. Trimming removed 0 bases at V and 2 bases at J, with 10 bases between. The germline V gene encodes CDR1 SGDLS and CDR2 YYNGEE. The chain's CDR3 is CASSVGLDATDTQYF. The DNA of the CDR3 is TGTGCCAGCAGCGTAGGTCTAGATGCCACAGATACGCAGTATTTT.

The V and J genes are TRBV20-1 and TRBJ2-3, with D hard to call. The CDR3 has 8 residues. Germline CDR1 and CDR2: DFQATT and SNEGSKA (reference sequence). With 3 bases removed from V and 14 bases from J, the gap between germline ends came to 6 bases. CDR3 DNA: TGCAGTGCTAGTCAGCGGTATTTT. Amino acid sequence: CSASQRYF.

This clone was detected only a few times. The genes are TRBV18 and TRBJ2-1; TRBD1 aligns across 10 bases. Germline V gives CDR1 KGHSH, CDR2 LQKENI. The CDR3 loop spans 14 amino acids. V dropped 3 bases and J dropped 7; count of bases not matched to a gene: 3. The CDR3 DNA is TGTGCCAGCTCACCGGACAGGGGGGGGAATGAGCAGTTCTTC. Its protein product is CASSPDRGGNEQFF.

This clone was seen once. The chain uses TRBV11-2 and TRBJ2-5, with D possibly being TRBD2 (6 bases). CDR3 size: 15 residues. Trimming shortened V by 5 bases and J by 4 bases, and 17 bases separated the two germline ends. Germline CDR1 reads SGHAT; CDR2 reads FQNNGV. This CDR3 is CASSPFAGLGETQYF. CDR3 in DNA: TGTGCCAGCAGCCCCTTTGCGGGATTAGGAGAGACCCAGTACTTC.

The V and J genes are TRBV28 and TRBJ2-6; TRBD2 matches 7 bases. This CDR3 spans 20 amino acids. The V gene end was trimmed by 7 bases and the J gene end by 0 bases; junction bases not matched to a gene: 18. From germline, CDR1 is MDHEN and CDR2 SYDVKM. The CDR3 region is CASTIPPGSGMGSGANVLTF. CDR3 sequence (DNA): TGTGCCAGCACCATCCCCCCAGGGAGCGGGATGGGCTCTGGGGCCAACGTCCTGACTTTC.